This T cell receptor (beta chain) was recovered during a study of blood T cell repertoires in COVID-19. About the research overall: Donors in the United States, Italy and Spain gave samples during acute or convalescent COVID-19.

V was clipped by 10 bases and J by 16 bases; unmatched bases: 14. The CDR3 spans 12 residues. CDR1 is MDHEN, CDR2 SYDVKM, per germline. In the original analysis: Estimation of nucleated cell counts relied on the amplification of reference gene primers. The repertoire was sequenced with immunoSEQ multiplex PCR; TCRdb's copy has only in-frame clones and lacks some. The D gene and trimming were derived from the DNA, and the V and J assignments and clone size from that table. The table lists under 55,000 clones, over 70% of them singletons. Seattle patients were enrolled during active infection and followed longitudinally.

The chain couples TRBV28 to TRBJ1-5, with TRBD1 identical over 9 bases. The sequencing sample was made of peripheral blood. The receptor comes from a woman of 80 years or more with COVID-19, enrolled during active disease. The CDR3 loop reads CATKYRQGQGHF. For the CDR3, the DNA is TGTGCCACCAAGTACCGCCAGGGACAGGGTCATTTT.